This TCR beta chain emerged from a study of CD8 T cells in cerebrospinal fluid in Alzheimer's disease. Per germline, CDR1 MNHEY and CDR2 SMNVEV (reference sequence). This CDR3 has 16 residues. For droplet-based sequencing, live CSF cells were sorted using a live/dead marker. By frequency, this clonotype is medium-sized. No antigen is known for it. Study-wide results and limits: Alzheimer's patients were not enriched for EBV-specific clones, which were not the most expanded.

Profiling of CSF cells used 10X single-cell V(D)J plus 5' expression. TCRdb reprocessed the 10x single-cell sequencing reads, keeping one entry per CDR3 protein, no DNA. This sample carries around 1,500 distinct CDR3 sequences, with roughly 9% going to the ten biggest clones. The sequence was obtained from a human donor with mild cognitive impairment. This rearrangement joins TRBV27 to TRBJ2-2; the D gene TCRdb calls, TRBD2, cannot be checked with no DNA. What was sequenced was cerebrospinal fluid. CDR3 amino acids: CASSPPVAGPEGELFF.